The 7 T cell receptor beta chains in this list originate from one sample, sequenced in a study of cytomegalovirus exposure and HLA in healthy donors (dated by TCRdb to between 2016 and 2019). The library relied on the immunoSEQ multiplex PCR assay. For the multiplex PCR, a mixture combining 60 forward primers for TCR Vbeta segments and 13 reverse primers for TCR Jbeta segments was used. In its TCRdb copy, this immuneACCESS table keeps in-frame sequences only and misses some clones. Where compared with another copy, unresolved V genes explain less than half of these, and the others have no known cause. The sample profile shows approximately 270,000 clones; about four fifths of them were found once. Over 0.3% of the sample belongs to the ten largest clones. Sample: PBMCs. These receptors all stem from a girl under 10 years old in good health and CMV-seronegative.

The genes are TRBV5-1 and TRBJ2-3; D is undetermined. Germline values: CDR1 SGHRS, CDR2 YFSETQ. This CDR3 contains 12 residues. Deletions cut 3 bases from V and 14 bases from J, with 16 bases between. DNA of the CDR3: TGCGCCAGCAGCTCCGACAACCCCCCGCCGTATTTT. Amino acid sequence: CASSSDNPPPYF. The whole variable domain, filled in from reference TRBV5-1 and TRBJ2-3, reads KAGVTQTPRYLIKTRGQQVTLSCSPISGHRSVSWYQQTPGQGLQFLFEYFSETQRNKGNFPGRFSGRQFSNSRSEMNVSTLELGDSALYLCASSSDNPPPYFGPGTRLTVL.

This CDR3 reads CASSLSREQYF. The CDR3 nucleotides are TGTGCCAGCAGTTTGAGTCGCGAGCAGTACTTC. This chain uses TRBV28 with TRBJ2-7; D unclear. V lost 3 bases to trimming and J lost 6 bases, with 6 bases between them. The CDR3 contains 11 residues. CDR1 and CDR2 (germline): MDHEN, SYDVKM.

The chain couples TRBV5-4 to TRBJ2-7; 11 nucleotides align to TRBD1. CDR1 SGHNT and CDR2 YYREEE come from the germline V gene (reference sequence). The CDR3 length is 16 residues. The junction had 7 bases not matched to a gene; V was cut back by 0 bases and J by 5 bases. This chain's CDR3 is CASSLDRDRGRNEQYF. The CDR3 DNA sequence: TGTGCCAGCAGCTTGGACCGGGACAGGGGGAGGAACGAGCAGTACTTC.

This sequence joins TRBV30 and TRBJ1-6; 9 bases are shared with TRBD1. Trimming took 0 bases from V and 8 from J; bases not matched to a gene: 2. The CDR3 runs 14 residues. Germline V gives CDR1 GTSNPN, CDR2 SVGIG (reference sequence). The DNA of the CDR3 is TGTGCCTGGAGTGTAAGGGACAGGGATTCACCCCTCCACTTT. Its protein product is CAWSVRDRDSPLHF.

Written as DNA, the CDR3 is TGTGCCAGCCGATCGACAGGGCTTTATAATTCACCCCTCCACTTT. It specifies CASRSTGLYNSPLHF. This chain joins TRBV6-1 and TRBJ1-6; 7 positions agree with TRBD1. J was trimmed by 4 bases and V by 8 bases; bases with no gene match: 8. CDR1 is MNHNS, CDR2 SASEGT, per germline. The CDR3 sequence is 15 residues long.

This chain uses TRBV27 with TRBJ2-1, with 11 bases lining up with TRBD2. Trimming at V came to 0 bases and at J to 7 bases, leaving 5 bases not matched to a gene. This CDR3 is built from 16 residues. The germline V gene has CDR1 MNHEY and CDR2 SMNVEV (reference sequence). The CDR3 DNA reads TGTGCCAGCAGTTTATCCGGGACTAGCGGTAATAATGAGCAGTTCTTC. This codes for CASSLSGTSGNNEQFF.

This sequence joins TRBV4-2 and TRBJ2-5, with TRBD2 matching over 9 bases. The CDR3 sequence is 17 residues long. V was clipped by 1 base and J by 2 bases; unmatched bases: 8. The V gene's germline CDR1 is LGHNA and CDR2 YNFKEQ. For the CDR3, the DNA is TGTGCCAGCAGCCAAGTTTTAGCGGGAGCGGGGCAAGAGACCCAGTACTTC. Translating it yields CASSQVLAGAGQETQYF.